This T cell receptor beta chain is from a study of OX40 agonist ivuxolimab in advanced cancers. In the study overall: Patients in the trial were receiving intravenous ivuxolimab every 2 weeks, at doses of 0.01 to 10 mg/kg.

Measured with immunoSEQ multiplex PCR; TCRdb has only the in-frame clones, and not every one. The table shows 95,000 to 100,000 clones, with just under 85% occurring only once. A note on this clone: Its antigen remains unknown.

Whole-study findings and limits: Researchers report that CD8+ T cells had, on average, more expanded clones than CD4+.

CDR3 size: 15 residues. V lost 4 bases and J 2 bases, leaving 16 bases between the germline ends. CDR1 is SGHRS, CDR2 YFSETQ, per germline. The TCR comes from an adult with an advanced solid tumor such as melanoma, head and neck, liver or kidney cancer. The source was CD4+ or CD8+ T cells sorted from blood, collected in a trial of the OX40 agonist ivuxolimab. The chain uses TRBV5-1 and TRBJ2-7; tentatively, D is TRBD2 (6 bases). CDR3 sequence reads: CASSPILAEAYEQYF. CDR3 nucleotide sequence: TGCGCCAGCAGCCCGATCTTAGCGGAGGCCTACGAGCAGTACTTC.